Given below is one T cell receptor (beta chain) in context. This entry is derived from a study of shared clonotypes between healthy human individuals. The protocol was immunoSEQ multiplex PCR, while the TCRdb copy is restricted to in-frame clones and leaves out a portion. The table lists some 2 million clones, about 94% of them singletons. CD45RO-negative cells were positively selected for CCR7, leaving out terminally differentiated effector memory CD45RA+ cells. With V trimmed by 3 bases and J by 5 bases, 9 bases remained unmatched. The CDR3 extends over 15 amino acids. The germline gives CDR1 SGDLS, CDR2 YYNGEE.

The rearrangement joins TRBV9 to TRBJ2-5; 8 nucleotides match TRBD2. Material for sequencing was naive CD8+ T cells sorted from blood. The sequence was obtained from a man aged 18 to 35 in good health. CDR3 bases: TGTGCCAGCAGCGCCGGGACTAGGCAAGGGGAGACCCAGTACTTC. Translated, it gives CASSAGTRQGETQYF.